These 14 T cell receptor beta chains came from one sample sequenced in a study of T cells after yellow fever vaccination. TCRdb re-derived calls from the 5' RACE reads in MiXCR, one entry per CDR3 protein. In the table there are fewer than 400,000 distinct CDR3 sequences, 6.2% of which are singletons. The specimen was PBMCs, collected 5 days after the yellow fever booster vaccination. These receptors originate from a man aged 25-40 years who received the YFV17D yellow fever vaccine.

This clonotype was seen at least ten times. The chain joins TRBV12-3 or TRBV12-4 to TRBJ1-4; D might be TRBD1 (5 bases). V was shortened by 2 bases and J by 5 bases, with 24 bases between the two germline ends. CDR3 length equals 19 residues. Written as DNA, the CDR3 is TGTGCCAGCAGTTTAATTCTGTCTTATACCTCAGGGAAGAATGAAAAACTGTTTTTT. The encoded protein is CASSLILSYTSGKNEKLFF.

The J gene is TRBJ2-2, the V gene TRBV11-2, with 10 bases identical to TRBD2. With V trimmed by 1 base and J by 7 bases, 12 bases remained unmatched. This CDR3 is built from 18 residues. In germline, CDR1 is SGHAT, CDR2 FQNNGV. This CDR3 reads CASSLVRLPSGGIGELFF. CDR3 nucleotides: TGTGCCAGCAGCTTAGTGAGACTCCCTAGCGGGGGTATCGGGGAGCTGTTTTTT.

This clonotype was recorded many times. The chain uses TRBV5-4 and TRBJ2-1, with TRBD2 matching over 8 bases. Per germline, CDR1 SGHNT and CDR2 YYREEE (reference sequence). This CDR3 contains 16 residues. Trimming removed 0 bases from V and 0 bases from J; junction bases left unmatched: 2. Written as DNA, the CDR3 is TGTGCCAGCAGCTTGGCGGGGGGGAGCTCCTACAATGAGCAGTTCTTC. Amino acid sequence: CASSLAGGSSYNEQFF.

This clonotype has only a few counts. This rearrangement joins TRBV20-1 to TRBJ2-4; D uncertain. Trimming took off 5 bases at V and 8 bases at J, with 16 bases between the two ends. The germline CDR1 and CDR2 sequences are DFQATT and SNEGSKA (reference sequence). This CDR3 is 13 amino acids long. CDR3 coding DNA: TGCAGTGCTGGTCAGGCAGCTCGGGACATTCAGTACTTC. Translating gives CSAGQAARDIQYF.

The chain employs TRBV12-3 or TRBV12-4 and TRBJ1-1; D unresolved. The CDR3 is 14 residues long. V was cut by 6 bases and J by 1 base, with 12 bases left in between. The CDR3 coding sequence is TGTGCCAGCAGCTTACGGCGAGGGAACACTGAAGCTTTCTTT. Amino acids: CASSLRRGNTEAFF.

This clonotype was counted at least ten times. The rearrangement joins TRBV20-1 to TRBJ2-5; no definite D call. There are 14 residues in the CDR3. Between the trimmed V and J ends, which lost 1 base and 5 bases, there was a span of 14 bases. CDR1 and CDR2 (germline): DFQATT, SNEGSKA (reference sequence). The CDR3 coding sequence is TGCAGTGCTAGAGCGGGCAACCTAGGGGAGACCCAGTACTTC. It is translated as CSARAGNLGETQYF.

This clonotype was picked up many times. The chain links TRBV6-2 or TRBV6-3 to TRBJ2-7, with D perhaps matching TRBD2 (8 bases). Trimming removed 6 bases at V and 7 bases at J, with 25 bases between. CDR1 and CDR2 from the germline V gene are MNHEY and SVGEGT. The CDR3 sequence is 16 residues long. As DNA, the CDR3 is TGTGCCAGCAGCGTCAGGGGGAGCGGGAGACGAGAAGAGCAGTACTTC. Translated, it gives CASSVRGSGRREEQYF.

This clonotype showed up just a few times. This rearrangement joins TRBV6-6 to TRBJ2-7; the D is unclear. Germline V lookup: CDR1 MNHNY, CDR2 SVGAGI (reference sequence). The V end lost 5 bases, the J end lost 2 bases, and 10 bases lay between the germline ends. The length of the CDR3 is 13 residues. The CDR3 is CASSPSDPYEQYF. CDR3 nucleotides: TGTGCCAGCAGTCCTTCCGACCCCTACGAGCAGTACTTC.

This chain connects TRBV20-1 to TRBJ2-1; D gene unclear. From germline, CDR1 is DFQATT and CDR2 SNEGSKA (reference sequence). CDR3 length: 11 amino acids. The CDR3 region has the DNA TGCAGCCCCCAGGCTCGTAATGAGCAGTTCTTC. Its protein product is CSPQARNEQFF.

This clonotype occurred a few times. The chain employs TRBV23-1 and TRBJ2-1; the match to TRBD2 covers 7 bases. TRBV23-1 is an ORF; its function is uncertain. This CDR3 comprises 14 residues. V was pared by 7 bases and J by 7 bases, with 10 bases of the junction left unmatched. As DNA, the CDR3 is TGCGCCAGCACGCCGGGCGGGGAGGGTAATGAGCAGTTCTTC. As protein: CASTPGGEGNEQFF.

CDR3 region: CSARDPSRGLQPQHF. The DNA of the CDR3 is TGCAGTGCTAGAGACCCTTCCAGGGGACTCCAGCCCCAGCATTTT. The J gene is TRBJ1-5, the V gene TRBV20-1, with D maybe TRBD1 (6 bases). Germline V gene data show CDR1 as DFQATT and CDR2 as SNEGSKA (reference sequence). Deletions cut 0 bases from V and 7 bases from J, with 16 bases between. CDR3 length: 15 amino acids.

The sample holds a few counts of this clonotype. This chain joins TRBV29-1 and TRBJ1-3; D uncertain. This CDR3 region has 14 residues. V was shortened by 0 bases and J by 2 bases, with 8 bases between the two germline ends. Germline CDR1 and CDR2: SQVTM and ANQGSEA. The CDR3 loop is CSVEEVLAGNTIYF. The CDR3 DNA is TGCAGCGTTGAAGAGGTTCTTGCTGGAAACACCATATATTTT.

This clonotype was seen more than once but under ten times. The rearrangement joins TRBV20-1 to TRBJ1-2, with D unclear. Germline CDR1 is DFQATT and CDR2 is SNEGSKA (reference sequence). The ends were cut back, 6 bases at V and 5 bases at J, with 10 bases in the middle. CDR3 length equals 11 residues. This chain's CDR3 is CSAGGVYGYTF. CDR3 nucleotides: TGCAGTGCAGGCGGGGTATATGGCTACACCTTC.

This clonotype was detected ten times or more. The chain links TRBV20-1 to TRBJ1-1; 11 bases align to TRBD1. Germline V lookup: CDR1 DFQATT, CDR2 SNEGSKA (reference sequence). This CDR3 is built from 15 residues. The trim removed 3 bases at V and 4 bases at J, leaving 7 bases unmatched. The CDR3: CSARSGGQGGTEAFF. Here the CDR3 DNA reads TGCAGTGCTAGGTCAGGGGGACAGGGGGGCACTGAAGCTTTCTTT.